This TCR beta chain was sequenced for a study of PD-L1 blockade in urothelial cancer. Study context: Patients had been given 0 to 3 earlier chemotherapy regimens. Findings and limits, study-wide: Blood TCR clonality below the median before treatment was a predictor of better survival.

CDR1 is MNHEY and CDR2 is SMNVEV in the germline V gene (reference sequence). This CDR3 has 14 amino acids. V lost 0 bases to trimming and J lost 5 bases; unmatched junction nucleotides: 4. Remarks on this clone: What it binds is not known.

Some clones are missing from TCRdb's copy, which holds only in-frame ones; the method was immunoSEQ multiplex PCR. The data hold approximately 52,000 clones, with about 72% observed a single time. This chain uses TRBV27 with TRBJ2-7; TRBD1 matches at 7 bases. This receptor was taken from a man between 65 and 85 years old with urothelial cancer. Source: PBMCs, taken around atezolizumab (anti-PD-L1) treatment. The CDR3 reads CASSLSWQGDEQYF. As DNA, the CDR3 is TGTGCCAGCAGTTTATCGTGGCAGGGGGACGAGCAGTACTTC.